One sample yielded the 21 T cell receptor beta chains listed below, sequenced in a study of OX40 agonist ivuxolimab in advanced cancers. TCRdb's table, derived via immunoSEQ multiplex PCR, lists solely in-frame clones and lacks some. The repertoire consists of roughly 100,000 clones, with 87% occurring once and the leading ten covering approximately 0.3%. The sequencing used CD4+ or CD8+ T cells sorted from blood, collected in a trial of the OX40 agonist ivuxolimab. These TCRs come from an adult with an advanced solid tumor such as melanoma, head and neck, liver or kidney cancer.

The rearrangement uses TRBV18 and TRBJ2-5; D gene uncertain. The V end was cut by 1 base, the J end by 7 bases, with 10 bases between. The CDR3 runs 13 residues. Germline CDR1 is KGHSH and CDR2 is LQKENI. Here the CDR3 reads CASSPQQDGTQYF. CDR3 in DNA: TGTGCCAGCTCACCACAACAAGACGGGACCCAGTACTTC.

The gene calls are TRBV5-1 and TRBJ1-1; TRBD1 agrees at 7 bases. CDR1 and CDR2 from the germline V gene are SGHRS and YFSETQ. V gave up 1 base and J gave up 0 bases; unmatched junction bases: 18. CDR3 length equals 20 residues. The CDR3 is CASSLNSGGGSRAMNTEAFF. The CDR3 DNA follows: TGCGCCAGCAGCTTGAACTCAGGGGGGGGCTCCAGGGCCATGAACACTGAAGCTTTCTTT.

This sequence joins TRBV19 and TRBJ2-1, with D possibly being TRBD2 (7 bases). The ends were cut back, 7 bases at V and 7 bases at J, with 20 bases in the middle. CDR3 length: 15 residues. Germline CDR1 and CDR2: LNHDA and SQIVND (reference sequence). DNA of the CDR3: TGTGCCAGTACTTTAAGAGGGGGGGTGGAAAATGAGCAGTTCTTC. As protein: CASTLRGGVENEQFF. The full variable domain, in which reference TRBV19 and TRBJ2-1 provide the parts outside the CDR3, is DGGITQSPKYLFRKEGQNVTLSCEQNLNHDAMYWYRQDPGQGLRLIYYSQIVNDFQKGDIAEGYSVSREKKESFPLTVTSAQKNPTAFYLCASTLRGGVENEQFFGPGTRLTVL.

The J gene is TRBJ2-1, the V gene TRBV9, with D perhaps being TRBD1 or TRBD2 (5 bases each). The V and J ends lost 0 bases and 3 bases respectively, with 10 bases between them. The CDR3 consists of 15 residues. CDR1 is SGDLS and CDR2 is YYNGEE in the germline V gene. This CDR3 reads CASSVGGSHYNEQFF. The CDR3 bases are TGTGCCAGCAGCGTAGGGGGGTCCCACTACAATGAGCAGTTCTTC.

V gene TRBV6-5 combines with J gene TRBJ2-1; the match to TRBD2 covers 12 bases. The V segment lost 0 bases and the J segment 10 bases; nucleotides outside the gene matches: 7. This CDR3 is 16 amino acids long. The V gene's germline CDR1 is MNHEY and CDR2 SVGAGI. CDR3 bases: TGTGCCAGCAGTTACTCTGGGACTAGCGGGTCCAGGGAGCAGTTCTTC. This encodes CASSYSGTSGSREQFF.

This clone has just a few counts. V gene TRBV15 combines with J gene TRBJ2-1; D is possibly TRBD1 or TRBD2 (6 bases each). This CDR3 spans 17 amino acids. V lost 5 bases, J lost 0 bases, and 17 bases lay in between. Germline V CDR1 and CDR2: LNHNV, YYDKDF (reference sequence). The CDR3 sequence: CATSVSGRGPSYNEQFF. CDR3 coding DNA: TGTGCCACCAGCGTCTCGGGTCGGGGGCCCTCCTACAATGAGCAGTTCTTC.

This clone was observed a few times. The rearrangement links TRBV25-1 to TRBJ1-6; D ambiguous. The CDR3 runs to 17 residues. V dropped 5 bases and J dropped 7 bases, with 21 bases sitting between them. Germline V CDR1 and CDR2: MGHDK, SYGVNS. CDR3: CASSYSAHGSGNSPLHF. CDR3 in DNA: TGTGCCAGCAGTTACTCCGCTCATGGTTCGGGCAATTCACCCCTCCACTTT.

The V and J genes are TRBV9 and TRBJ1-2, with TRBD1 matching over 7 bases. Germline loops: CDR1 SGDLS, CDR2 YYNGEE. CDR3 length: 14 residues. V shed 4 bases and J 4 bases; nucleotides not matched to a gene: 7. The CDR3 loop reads CASSPTGTLYGYTF. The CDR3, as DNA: TGTGCCAGCAGCCCGACAGGGACTCTCTATGGCTACACCTTC.

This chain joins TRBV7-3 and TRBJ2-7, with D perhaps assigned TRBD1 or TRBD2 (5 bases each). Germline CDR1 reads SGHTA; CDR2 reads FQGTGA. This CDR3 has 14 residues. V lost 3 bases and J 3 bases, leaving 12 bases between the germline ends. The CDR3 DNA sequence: TGTGCCAGCAGCTTCGGGGCTAGGGGCTACGAGCAGTACTTC. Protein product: CASSFGARGYEQYF.

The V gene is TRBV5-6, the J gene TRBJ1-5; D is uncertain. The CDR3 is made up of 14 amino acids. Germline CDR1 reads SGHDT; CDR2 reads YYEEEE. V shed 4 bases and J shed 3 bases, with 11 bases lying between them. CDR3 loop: CASSRRVANQPQHF. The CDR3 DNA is TGTGCCAGCAGCCGGAGGGTTGCCAATCAGCCCCAGCATTTT.

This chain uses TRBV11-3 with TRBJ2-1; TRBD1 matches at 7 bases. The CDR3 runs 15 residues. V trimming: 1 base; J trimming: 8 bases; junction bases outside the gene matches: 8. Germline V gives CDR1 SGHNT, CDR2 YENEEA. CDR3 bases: TGTGCCAGCAGCTTAGGGACAGGCCCTCGGGATGAGCAGTTCTTC. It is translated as CASSLGTGPRDEQFF.

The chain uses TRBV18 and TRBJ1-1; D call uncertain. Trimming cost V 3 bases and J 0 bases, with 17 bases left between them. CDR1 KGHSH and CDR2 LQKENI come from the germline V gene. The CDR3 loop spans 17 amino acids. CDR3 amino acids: CASSPLADYNLNTEAFF. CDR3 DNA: TGTGCCAGCTCACCCCTTGCGGATTACAACTTGAACACTGAAGCTTTCTTT. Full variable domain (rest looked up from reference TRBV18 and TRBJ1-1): NAGVMQNPRHLVRRRGQEARLRCSPMKGHSHVYWYRQLPEEGLKFMVYLQKENIIDESGMPKERFSAEFPKEGPSILRIQQVVRGDSAAYFCASSPLADYNLNTEAFFGQGTRLTVV.

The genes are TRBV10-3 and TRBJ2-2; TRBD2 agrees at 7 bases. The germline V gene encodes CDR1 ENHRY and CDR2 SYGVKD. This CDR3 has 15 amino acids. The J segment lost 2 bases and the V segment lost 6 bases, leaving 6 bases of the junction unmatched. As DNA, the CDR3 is TGTGCCATCAGGGGCAGCGGGGTTAACACCGGGGAGCTGTTTTTT. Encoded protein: CAIRGSGVNTGELFF.

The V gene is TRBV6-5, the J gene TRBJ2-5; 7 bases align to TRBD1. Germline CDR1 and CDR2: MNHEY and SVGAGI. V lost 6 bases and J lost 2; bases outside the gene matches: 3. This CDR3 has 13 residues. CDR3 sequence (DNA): TGTGCCAGCAGAGGGACAGCTCAAGAGACCCAGTACTTC. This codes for CASRGTAQETQYF.

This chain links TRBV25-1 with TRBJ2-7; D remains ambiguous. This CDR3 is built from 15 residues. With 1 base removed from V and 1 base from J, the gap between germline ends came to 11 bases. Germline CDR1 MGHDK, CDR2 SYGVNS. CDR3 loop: CASSESYSSSYEQYF. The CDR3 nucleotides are TGTGCCAGCAGTGAATCCTACAGCTCATCCTACGAGCAGTACTTC.

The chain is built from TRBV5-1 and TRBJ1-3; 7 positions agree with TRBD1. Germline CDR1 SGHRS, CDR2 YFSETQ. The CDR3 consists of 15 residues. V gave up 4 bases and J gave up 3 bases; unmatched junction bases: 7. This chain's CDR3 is CASSPYTGVGNTIYF. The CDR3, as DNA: TGCGCCAGCAGCCCATACACAGGGGTTGGAAACACCATATATTTT.

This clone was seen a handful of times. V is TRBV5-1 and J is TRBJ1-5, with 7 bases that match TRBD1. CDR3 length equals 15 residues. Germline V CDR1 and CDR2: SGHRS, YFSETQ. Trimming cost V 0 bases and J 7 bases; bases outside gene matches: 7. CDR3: CASSLEGRGGQPQHF. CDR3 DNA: TGCGCCAGCAGCTTGGAGGGCAGGGGGGGACAGCCCCAGCATTTT.

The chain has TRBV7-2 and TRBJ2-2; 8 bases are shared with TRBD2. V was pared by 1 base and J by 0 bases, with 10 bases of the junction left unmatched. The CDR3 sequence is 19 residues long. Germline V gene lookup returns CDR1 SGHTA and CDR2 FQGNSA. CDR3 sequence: CASSLDLAGQFANTGELFF. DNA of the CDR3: TGTGCCAGCAGCTTAGACCTAGCGGGCCAGTTCGCGAACACCGGGGAGCTGTTTTTT.

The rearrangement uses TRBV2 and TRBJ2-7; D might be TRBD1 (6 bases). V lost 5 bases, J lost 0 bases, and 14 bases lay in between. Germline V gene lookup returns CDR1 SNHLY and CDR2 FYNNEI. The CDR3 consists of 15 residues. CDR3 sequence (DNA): TGTGCCAGCAGTCGATACAGGGACCTCTCCTACGAGCAGTACTTC. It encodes CASSRYRDLSYEQYF.

CDR3 amino acids: CASSERGARNTGELFF. The CDR3 DNA follows: TGTGCCAGCAGTGAACGAGGGGCTAGGAACACCGGGGAGCTGTTTTTT. The J gene is TRBJ2-2, the V gene TRBV6-1; D possibly matches TRBD1 or TRBD2 (5 bases each). Germline V lookup: CDR1 MNHNS, CDR2 SASEGT. Trimming pared 2 bases from V and 1 base from J, leaving 11 bases between. The CDR3 is 16 amino acids.

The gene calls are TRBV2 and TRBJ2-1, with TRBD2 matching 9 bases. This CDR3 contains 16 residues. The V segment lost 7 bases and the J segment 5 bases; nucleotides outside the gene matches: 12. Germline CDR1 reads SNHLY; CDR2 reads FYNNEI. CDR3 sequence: CASTPASRGGHNEQFF. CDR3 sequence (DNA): TGTGCCAGCACCCCGGCCTCGCGGGGGGGCCACAATGAGCAGTTCTTC.